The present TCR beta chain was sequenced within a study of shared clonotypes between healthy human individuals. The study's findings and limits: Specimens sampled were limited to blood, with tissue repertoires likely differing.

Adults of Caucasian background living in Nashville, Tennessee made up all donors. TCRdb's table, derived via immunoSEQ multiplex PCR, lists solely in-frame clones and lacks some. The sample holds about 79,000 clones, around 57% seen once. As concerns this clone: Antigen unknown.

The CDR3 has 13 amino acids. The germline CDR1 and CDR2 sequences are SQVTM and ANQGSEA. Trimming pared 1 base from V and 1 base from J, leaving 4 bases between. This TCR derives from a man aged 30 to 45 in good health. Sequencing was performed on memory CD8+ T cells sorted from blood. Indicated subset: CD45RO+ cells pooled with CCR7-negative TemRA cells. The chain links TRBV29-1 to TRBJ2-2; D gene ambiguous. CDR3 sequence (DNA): TGCAGCGTTGAAGGGCAGAACACCGGGGAGCTGTTTTTT. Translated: CSVEGQNTGELFF.